Following are 14 T cell receptor beta chains from one sample sequenced in a study of shared clonotypes between healthy human individuals. Produced via immunoSEQ multiplex PCR; TCRdb's table is partial and in-frame only. The profile shows 2 million to 2.5 million clones, just under 95% of them singletons. The sequencing sample was made of naive CD4+ T cells from PBMCs. The subset here: CD45RA+ positively selected. These receptor sequences come from a man between 18 and 35 years old in good health. Some clones in this sample may be carry-over from other donors' samples.

In regard to this clone: The same CDR3 also results from other DNA sequences found in this sample. This chain links TRBV18 with TRBJ2-7; 9 bases align to TRBD1. There are 13 residues in the CDR3. Germline lookup yields CDR1 KGHSH and CDR2 LQKENI. Germline trimming cut 4 bases from V and 3 bases from J; bases unmatched to any gene: 1. The chain's CDR3 is CASSRTGDYEQYF. The CDR3 DNA sequence: TGTGCCAGCTCACGGACAGGGGACTACGAGCAGTACTTC.

The chain links TRBV27 to TRBJ1-1; possibly TRBD1 for D (6 bases). Germline V CDR1 and CDR2: MNHEY, SMNVEV (reference sequence). Trimming shortened V by 6 bases and J by 5 bases, and 16 bases separated the two germline ends. The CDR3 has 14 amino acids. CDR3 loop: CASSSLTGKTEAFF. The CDR3 DNA reads as TGTGCCAGCAGCTCCCTCACAGGGAAAACTGAAGCTTTCTTT.

The J gene is TRBJ1-2, the V gene TRBV4-2, with D possibly being TRBD1 (5 bases). The CDR3 loop spans 17 amino acids. Germline-derived CDR1 and CDR2 are LGHNA and YNFKEQ. V lost 0 bases to trimming and J lost 8 bases, with 22 bases between them. DNA of the CDR3: TGTGCCAGCAGCCAAGATCCCCCCGGCGGGGCTCGAGGAGGCTACACCTTC. Translation gives CASSQDPPGGARGGYTF.

The chain employs TRBV7-9 and TRBJ2-7; no clear D gene. Per germline, CDR1 SEHNR and CDR2 FQNEAQ (reference sequence). V lost 5 bases and J 0 bases, leaving 17 bases between the germline ends. The CDR3 extends over 16 amino acids. The CDR3 sequence is CASSDQQPYLSYEQYF. DNA for the CDR3: TGTGCCAGCAGCGACCAACAGCCATACCTCTCCTACGAGCAGTACTTC.

The J gene is TRBJ2-1, the V gene TRBV7-2; 10 bases align to TRBD2. V gave up 1 base and J gave up 4 bases; unmatched junction bases: 10. This CDR3 spans 18 amino acids. Germline V gives CDR1 SGHTA, CDR2 FQGNSA. CDR3 DNA: TGTGCCAGCAGCTTAGGCTCTAGCGGGAGATATTTATACAATGAGCAGTTCTTC. Translation: CASSLGSSGRYLYNEQFF.

V gene TRBV11-2 combines with J gene TRBJ1-1; TRBD1 aligns across 8 bases. V gave up 5 bases and J gave up 1 base; unmatched junction bases: 3. The CDR3 runs to 14 residues. CDR1 SGHAT and CDR2 FQNNGV come from the germline V gene. Written as DNA, the CDR3 is TGTGCCAGCAGCGCGCAGGGGGCGAACACTGAAGCTTTCTTT. Encoded protein: CASSAQGANTEAFF. Drawing the rest from reference TRBV11-2 and TRBJ1-1, the complete variable domain is EAGVAQSPRYKIIEKRQSVAFWCNPISGHATLYWYQQILGQGPKLLIQFQNNGVVDDSQLPKDRFSAERLKGVDSTLKIQPAKLEDSAVYLCASSAQGANTEAFFGQGTRLTVV.

This clone was seen once. This chain links TRBV19 with TRBJ1-5, with D unclear. The germline gives CDR1 LNHDA, CDR2 SQIVND (reference sequence). V was shortened by 1 base and J by 0 bases, with 13 bases between the two germline ends. The CDR3 runs to 17 residues. The CDR3 region has the DNA TGTGCCAGTAGTATAGGGTCTCCGCAGTATAGCAATCAGCCCCAGCATTTT. It yields the protein CASSIGSPQYSNQPQHF.

This clone has just one count. The chain joins TRBV7-8 to TRBJ2-7; D is undetermined. Trimming shortened V by 5 bases and J by 6 bases, and 14 bases separated the two germline ends. Per germline, CDR1 SGHVS and CDR2 FQNEAQ. The CDR3 is 13 residues long. The CDR3 DNA reads as TGTGCCAGCAGCCCCCAGCAGGCCGCCGAGCAGTACTTC. Amino acids: CASSPQQAAEQYF. The whole variable domain, remainder taken from reference TRBV7-8 and TRBJ2-7, is GAGVSQSPRYKVAKRGQDVALRCDPISGHVSLFWYQQALGQGPEFLTYFQNEAQLDKSGLPSDRFFAERPEGSVSTLKIQRTQQEDSAVYLCASSPQQAAEQYFGPGTRLTVT.

The chain has TRBV5-1 and TRBJ2-7, with D perhaps assigned TRBD1 or TRBD2 (5 bases each). This CDR3 is 13 amino acids long. CDR1 is SGHRS, CDR2 YFSETQ, per germline. Trimming left V 4 bases short and J 3 bases short, with 11 bases between. CDR3 DNA: TGCGCCAGCAGCCCGGGGACCCTCTACGAGCAGTACTTC. Its translation is CASSPGTLYEQYF.

The chain couples TRBV6-5 to TRBJ2-7, with no clear D. CDR1 and CDR2 (germline): MNHEY, SVGAGI. The V end lost 0 bases, the J end lost 4 bases, and 10 bases lay between the germline ends. This CDR3 is built from 14 residues. The CDR3 coding sequence is TGTGCCAGCAGTTACTCTCCGCTGTCGTACGAGCAGTACTTC. It translates to CASSYSPLSYEQYF.

The rearrangement joins TRBV11-1 to TRBJ2-5, with 7 bases fitting TRBD1. V lost 4 bases to trimming and J lost 6 bases; unmatched junction nucleotides: 11. Germline CDR1 reads SGHAT; CDR2 reads FQDESV (reference sequence). The CDR3 has 15 residues. CDR3 DNA: TGTGCCAGCAGCTCAAGACAGGGTATCACGAAGACCCAGTACTTC. Translation gives CASSSRQGITKTQYF. The entire variable domain, with the rest obtained from reference TRBV11-1 and TRBJ2-5, is as follows: EAEVAQSPRYKITEKSQAVAFWCDPISGHATLYWYRQILGQGPELLVQFQDESVVDDSQLPKDRFSAERLKGVDSTLKIQPAELGDSAMYLCASSSRQGITKTQYFGPGTRLLVL.

Regarding this clone: In the same sample, other DNA sequences code for this CDR3. The genes are TRBV7-9 and TRBJ2-7; TRBD1 matches 7 bases. Germline loops: CDR1 SEHNR, CDR2 FQNEAQ (reference sequence). The CDR3 covers 14 residues. V trimming: 1 base; J trimming: 3 bases; junction bases outside the gene matches: 3. The CDR3 protein is CASSLGQGFYEQYF. The CDR3 DNA reads TGTGCCAGCAGCTTAGGACAGGGTTTCTACGAGCAGTACTTC.

The chain couples TRBV11-2 to TRBJ2-1, with TRBD2 identical over 7 bases. Germline CDR1 reads SGHAT; CDR2 reads FQNNGV. J lost 2 bases, V lost 2 bases, and 6 bases had no gene match. The CDR3 is 16 amino acids. The CDR3 loop is CASSLIAGVTYNEQFF. The CDR3, as DNA: TGTGCCAGCAGCTTAATTGCGGGAGTAACCTACAATGAGCAGTTCTTC. Supplemented by reference TRBV11-2 and TRBJ2-1, the full variable domain reads EAGVAQSPRYKIIEKRQSVAFWCNPISGHATLYWYQQILGQGPKLLIQFQNNGVVDDSQLPKDRFSAERLKGVDSTLKIQPAKLEDSAVYLCASSLIAGVTYNEQFFGPGTRLTVL.

The rearrangement links TRBV6-6 to TRBJ2-7, with a weak D call TRBD2 (5 bases). CDR1 is MNHNY, CDR2 SVGAGI, per germline (reference sequence). The CDR3 totals 14 residues. V was pared by 4 bases and J by 1 base, with 11 bases between. The CDR3 loop is CASSFSRTSYEQYF. In DNA form, the CDR3 reads TGTGCCAGCAGTTTTTCCCGGACTTCCTACGAGCAGTACTTC.